Reported below is one TCR beta chain. TCRdb's table, derived via immunoSEQ multiplex PCR, lists solely in-frame clones and lacks some. The table records some 200,000 clones, 85% to 95% of them present only once. This entry belongs to a study of control samples from healthy donors and cancer patients. Trimming pared 5 bases from V and 5 bases from J, leaving 23 bases between. The CDR3 extends over 16 amino acids. The germline gives CDR1 SGHRS, CDR2 YFSETQ. The gene calls are TRBV5-1 and TRBJ2-7, with a tentative D call TRBD1 (5 bases). The clonotype comes from a man between 18 and 35 years old in good health. Sequencing was carried out using blood. CDR3 DNA: TGCGCCAGCAGTTTAGCCCCCTTGGACATAAACAACGAGCAGTACTTC. Amino acids: CASSLAPLDINNEQYF.